This T cell receptor beta chain was identified in a study of shared clonotypes between healthy human individuals. Profiling relied on immunoSEQ multiplex PCR, and the TCRdb table lists in-frame clones only, not all of them. The sample records roughly 2 million clones, approximately 95% being singletons. Overall study results and limits: Clonotype sharing across donors was expected to vary with sequencing depth. Enrolling few donors narrowed the genetic and exposure-history diversity that was represented. Sorted-subset samples were not fully sequenced, rarefaction indicated.

This CDR3 has 15 amino acids. V was trimmed by 3 bases and J by 1 base, leaving 12 bases between them. Germline CDR1 reads ENHRY; CDR2 reads SYGVKD. With respect to this clone: No antigen is known for it.

Material: naive CD4+ T cells sorted from blood. Sample subset: CD45RA+ positively selected. The genes are TRBV10-3 and TRBJ1-1; D is unclear. This clonotype was obtained from a man in his late teens or twenties in good health. The CDR3 reads CAISDNGFTNTEAFF. The CDR3 DNA reads TGTGCCATCAGTGATAATGGATTTACGAACACTGAAGCTTTCTTT.